This T cell receptor beta chain was profiled in a study of T cell changes during pregnancy in multiple sclerosis. Method: immunoSEQ multiplex PCR; TCRdb's copy keeps in-frame clones and lacks some. The sample contains about 110,000 clones, 91% of which appear only once. The sequence derives from a female donor with multiple sclerosis, enrolled in a pregnancy study. The sample was peripheral blood, taken before pregnancy.

The CDR3 loop is CASSRRQEHEKLFF. CDR3 nucleotides: TGTGCCAGCAGCCGGCGACAGGAACATGAAAAACTGTTTTTT. The gene calls are TRBV7-9 and TRBJ1-4, with D possibly matching TRBD1 (6 bases). Germline CDR1 and CDR2: SEHNR and FQNEAQ (reference sequence). The CDR3 runs to 14 residues. Trimming shortened V by 5 bases and J by 6 bases, and 13 bases separated the two germline ends.